This T cell receptor (beta chain) was documented in a study of blood T cell repertoires in COVID-19. Background on the study: T cells, B-cell-depleted T cells, or PBMCs supplied cDNA or gDNA.

The CDR3 spans 16 residues. With 4 bases removed from V and 4 bases from J, the gap between germline ends came to 19 bases. The germline CDR1 and CDR2 sequences are LGHDT and YNNKEL (reference sequence). Original data processing: Amplification of reference gene primers provided the estimated nucleated cell counts. TCRdb keeps only in-frame clones here, not all; method: immunoSEQ multiplex PCR. That table supplies the V and J calls and clone size; D and trimming were determined from the DNA. The table records about 220,000 clones, more than 70% of them present only once. The sequencing sample was made of peripheral blood. The chain combines TRBV3-1 (or the pseudogene TRBV3-2) with TRBJ2-5, with D maybe TRBD1 (5 bases). This clonotype originated in a human donor in a cohort sampled during active COVID-19. This CDR3 is CASSPRLGAIAETQYF. The CDR3 DNA sequence: TGTGCCAGCAGCCCCCGTTTAGGGGCCATAGCAGAGACCCAGTACTTC.